The present entry profiles one TCR beta chain with its context. As to treatment: 19 received Ad26.COV2.S at low or high dose, single or two shots; 5 received placebo; per-sample allocation not given. Vaccine and placebo recipients were sampled on day 63 after the first injection. This specimen comes from a study of Ad26.COV2.S vaccination and SARS-CoV-2 variants. The CDR3 consists of 15 residues. Trimming took off 7 bases at V and 2 bases at J, with 15 bases between the two ends. Germline V gives CDR1 MNHNY, CDR2 SVGAGI (reference sequence). Profiled with immunoSEQ multiplex PCR; TCRdb holds only in-frame clones, not every one. The profile covers 300,000 to 350,000 clones, with 90% appearing a single time and around 5% taken by the ten largest.

The V gene is TRBV6-6, the J gene TRBJ2-1; D possibly corresponds to TRBD1 (5 bases). This receptor was obtained from a person aged 18-60 years who received the Ad26.COV2.S COVID-19 vaccine or a placebo. Source: peripheral blood, taken in a trial of Ad26.COV2.S vaccine versus placebo. The CDR3 DNA reads as TGTGCCAGCACCCCGGGCAGGGCGACCTACAATGAGCAGTTCTTC. Protein sequence: CASTPGRATYNEQFF.